This entry concerns a single T cell receptor beta chain. Germline V gene lookup returns CDR1 DFQATT and CDR2 SNEGSKA (reference sequence). V shed 1 base and J 7 bases; nucleotides not matched to a gene: 4. CDR3 length: 15 residues. This sample was taken from a study of response to subunit inactivated influenza vaccine. TCRdb re-derived calls from the RT-PCR reads in MiXCR, one entry per CDR3 protein. The sample carries around 480,000 distinct CDR3 sequences, approximately 15% recorded once. This TCR was sampled from a man aged 50-75 years who received an inactivated influenza vaccine. The chain has TRBV20-1 and TRBJ2-1; TRBD2 matches 13 bases. This material consisted of CD4+ T cells sorted from PBMCs, taken roughly 24 months after vaccination. DNA for the CDR3: TGCAGTGCTAGAGGAACTAGCGGGGGGGTTAATGAGCAGTTCTTC. Its protein product is CSARGTSGGVNEQFF.